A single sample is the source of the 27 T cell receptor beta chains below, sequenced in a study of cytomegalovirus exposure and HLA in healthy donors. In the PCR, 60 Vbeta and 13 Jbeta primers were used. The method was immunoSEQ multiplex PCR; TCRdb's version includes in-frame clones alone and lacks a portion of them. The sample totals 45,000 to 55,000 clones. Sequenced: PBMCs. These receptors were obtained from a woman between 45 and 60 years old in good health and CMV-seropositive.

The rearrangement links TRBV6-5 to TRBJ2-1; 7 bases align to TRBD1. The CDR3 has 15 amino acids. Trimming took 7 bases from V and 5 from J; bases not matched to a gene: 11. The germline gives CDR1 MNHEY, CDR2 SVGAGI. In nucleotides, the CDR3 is TGTGCCAGCAAGAACATAGGGGGCGGCGACAATGAGCAGTTCTTC. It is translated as CASKNIGGGDNEQFF.

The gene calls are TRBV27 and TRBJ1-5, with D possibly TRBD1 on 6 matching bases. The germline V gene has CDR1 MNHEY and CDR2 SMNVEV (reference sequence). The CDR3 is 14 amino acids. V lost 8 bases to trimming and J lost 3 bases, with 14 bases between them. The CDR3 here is CASSLGGPNQPQHF. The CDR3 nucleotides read TGTGCCAGCTCCTTGGGGGGGCCCAATCAGCCCCAGCATTTT.

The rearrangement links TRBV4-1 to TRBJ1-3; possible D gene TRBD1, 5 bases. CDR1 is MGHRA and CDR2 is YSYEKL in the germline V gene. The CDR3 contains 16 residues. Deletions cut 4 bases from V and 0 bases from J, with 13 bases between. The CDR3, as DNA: TGCGCCAGCAGCCTGGGACTCCCGGGCTCTGGAAACACCATATATTTT. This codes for CASSLGLPGSGNTIYF.

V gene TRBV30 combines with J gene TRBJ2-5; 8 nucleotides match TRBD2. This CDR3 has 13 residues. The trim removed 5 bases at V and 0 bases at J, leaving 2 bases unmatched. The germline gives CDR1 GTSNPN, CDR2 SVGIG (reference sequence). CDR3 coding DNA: TGTGCCTGGGAGCGGGGGTACCAAGAGACCCAGTACTTC. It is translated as CAWERGYQETQYF.

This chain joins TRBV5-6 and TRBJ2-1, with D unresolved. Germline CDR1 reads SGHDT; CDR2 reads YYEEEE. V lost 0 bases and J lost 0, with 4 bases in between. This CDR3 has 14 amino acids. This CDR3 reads CASSLVGSYNEQFF. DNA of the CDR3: TGTGCCAGCAGCTTGGTCGGCTCCTACAATGAGCAGTTCTTC.

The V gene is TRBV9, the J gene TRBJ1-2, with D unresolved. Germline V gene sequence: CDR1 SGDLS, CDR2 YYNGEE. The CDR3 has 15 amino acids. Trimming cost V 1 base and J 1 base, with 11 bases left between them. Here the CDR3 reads CASSVRNSNNYGYTF. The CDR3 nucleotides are TGTGCCAGCAGCGTAAGAAACAGCAATAACTATGGCTACACCTTC.

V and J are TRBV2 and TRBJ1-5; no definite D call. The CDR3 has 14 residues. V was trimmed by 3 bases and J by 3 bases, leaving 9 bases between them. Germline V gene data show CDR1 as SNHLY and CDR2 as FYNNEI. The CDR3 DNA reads TGTGCCAGCAGTGATCTGACTCACAATCAGCCCCAGCATTTT. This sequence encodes CASSDLTHNQPQHF.

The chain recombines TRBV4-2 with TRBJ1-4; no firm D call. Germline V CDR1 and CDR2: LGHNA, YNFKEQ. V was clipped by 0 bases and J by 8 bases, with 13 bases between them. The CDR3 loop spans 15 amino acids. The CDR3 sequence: CASSQDLARGEKLFF. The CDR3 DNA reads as TGTGCCAGCAGCCAAGATTTAGCCCGAGGGGAAAAACTGTTTTTT.

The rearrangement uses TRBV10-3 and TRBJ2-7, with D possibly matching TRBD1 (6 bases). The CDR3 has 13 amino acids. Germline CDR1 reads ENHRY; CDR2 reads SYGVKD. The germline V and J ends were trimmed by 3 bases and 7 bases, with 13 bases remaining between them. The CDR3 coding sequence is TGTGCCATCAGTGAAGAGACAGGCCGTGAGCAGTACTTC. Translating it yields CAISEETGREQYF.

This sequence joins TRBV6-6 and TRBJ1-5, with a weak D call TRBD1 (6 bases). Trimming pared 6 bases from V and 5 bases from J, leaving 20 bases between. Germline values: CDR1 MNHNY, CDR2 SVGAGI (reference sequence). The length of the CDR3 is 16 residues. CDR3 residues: CASSYNQQGRDQPQHF. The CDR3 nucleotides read TGTGCCAGCAGCTACAACCAACAGGGACGGGATCAGCCCCAGCATTTT.

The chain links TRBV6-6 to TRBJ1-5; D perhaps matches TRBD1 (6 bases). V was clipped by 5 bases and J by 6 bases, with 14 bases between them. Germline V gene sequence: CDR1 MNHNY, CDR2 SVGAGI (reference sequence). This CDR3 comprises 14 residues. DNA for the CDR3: TGTGCCAGCAGTGCGGACAGTGTTAGTCAGCCCCAGCATTTT. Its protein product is CASSADSVSQPQHF.

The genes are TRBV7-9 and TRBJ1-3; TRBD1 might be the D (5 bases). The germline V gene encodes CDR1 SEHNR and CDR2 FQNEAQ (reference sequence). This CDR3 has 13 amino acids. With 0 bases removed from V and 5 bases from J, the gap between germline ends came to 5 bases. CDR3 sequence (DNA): TGTGCCAGCAGCTTAGCGGACAGAAACACCATATATTTT. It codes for CASSLADRNTIYF.

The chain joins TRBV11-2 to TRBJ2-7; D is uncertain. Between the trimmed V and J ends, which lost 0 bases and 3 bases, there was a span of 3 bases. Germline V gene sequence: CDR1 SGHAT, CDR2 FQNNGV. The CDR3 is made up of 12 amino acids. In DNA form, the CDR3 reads TGTGCCAGCAGCTTAGACTTCTACGAGCAGTACTTC. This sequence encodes CASSLDFYEQYF.

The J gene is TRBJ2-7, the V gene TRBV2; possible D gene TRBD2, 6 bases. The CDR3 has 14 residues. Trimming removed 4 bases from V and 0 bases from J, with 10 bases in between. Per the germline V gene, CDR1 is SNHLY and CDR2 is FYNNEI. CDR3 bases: TGTGCCAGCAGTGGGACTACCACCTCCTACGAGCAGTACTTC. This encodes CASSGTTTSYEQYF. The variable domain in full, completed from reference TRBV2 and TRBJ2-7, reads EPEVTQTPSHQVTQMGQEVILRCVPISNHLYFYWYRQILGQKVEFLVSFYNNEISEKSEIFDDQFSVERPDGSNFTLKIRSTKLEDSAMYFCASSGTTTSYEQYFGPGTRLTVT.

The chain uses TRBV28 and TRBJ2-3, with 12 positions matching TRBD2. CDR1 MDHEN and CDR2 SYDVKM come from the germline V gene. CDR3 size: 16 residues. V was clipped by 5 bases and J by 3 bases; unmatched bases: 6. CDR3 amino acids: CASSPQTSGGTDTQYF. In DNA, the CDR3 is TGTGCCAGCAGTCCCCAGACTAGCGGGGGAACAGATACGCAGTATTTT.

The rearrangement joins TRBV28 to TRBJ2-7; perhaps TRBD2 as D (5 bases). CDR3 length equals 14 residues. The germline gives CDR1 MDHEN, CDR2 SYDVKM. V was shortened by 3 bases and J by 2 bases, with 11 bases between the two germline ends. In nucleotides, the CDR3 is TGTGCCAGCAGTTTCCTTCGGGAAACCTACGAGCAGTACTTC. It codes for CASSFLRETYEQYF.

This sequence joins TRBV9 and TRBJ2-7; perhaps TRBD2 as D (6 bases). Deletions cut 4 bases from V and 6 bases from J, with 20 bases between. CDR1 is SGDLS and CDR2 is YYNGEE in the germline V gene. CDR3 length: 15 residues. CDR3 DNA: TGTGCCAGCAGCCTCGTCGGGGGTCATAGCGGCGAGCAGTACTTC. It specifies CASSLVGGHSGEQYF.

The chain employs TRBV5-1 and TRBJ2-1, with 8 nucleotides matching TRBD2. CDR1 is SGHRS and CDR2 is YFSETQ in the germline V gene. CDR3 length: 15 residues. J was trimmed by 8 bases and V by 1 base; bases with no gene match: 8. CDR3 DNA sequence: TGCGCCAGCAGCTTGCTAGCGGGTAGCATGGATGAGCAGTTCTTC. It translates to CASSLLAGSMDEQFF.

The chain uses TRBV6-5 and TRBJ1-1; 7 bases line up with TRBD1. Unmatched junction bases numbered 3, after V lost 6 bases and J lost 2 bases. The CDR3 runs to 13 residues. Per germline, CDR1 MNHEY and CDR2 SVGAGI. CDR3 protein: CASRTGYNTEAFF. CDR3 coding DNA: TGTGCCAGCAGGACAGGGTATAACACTGAAGCTTTCTTT.

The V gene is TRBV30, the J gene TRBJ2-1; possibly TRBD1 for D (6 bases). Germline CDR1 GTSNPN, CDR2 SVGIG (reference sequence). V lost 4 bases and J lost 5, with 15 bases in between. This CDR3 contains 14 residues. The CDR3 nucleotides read TGTGCCTGGACATATGGGACACCAGACAATGAGCAGTTCTTC. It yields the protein CAWTYGTPDNEQFF.

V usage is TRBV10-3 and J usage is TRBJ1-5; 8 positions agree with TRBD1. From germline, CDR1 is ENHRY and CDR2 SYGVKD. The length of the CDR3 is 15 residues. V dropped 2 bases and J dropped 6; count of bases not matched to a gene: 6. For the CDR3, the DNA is TGTGCCATCAGTGAGCCGGGACAGGTGGCTCAGCCCCAGCATTTT. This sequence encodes CAISEPGQVAQPQHF.

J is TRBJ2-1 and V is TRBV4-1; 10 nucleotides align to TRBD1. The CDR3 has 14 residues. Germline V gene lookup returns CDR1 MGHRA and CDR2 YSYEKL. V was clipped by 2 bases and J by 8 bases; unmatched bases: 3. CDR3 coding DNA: TGCGCCAGCAGCCAATTGACAGGGGGCGATGAGCAGTTCTTC. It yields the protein CASSQLTGGDEQFF.

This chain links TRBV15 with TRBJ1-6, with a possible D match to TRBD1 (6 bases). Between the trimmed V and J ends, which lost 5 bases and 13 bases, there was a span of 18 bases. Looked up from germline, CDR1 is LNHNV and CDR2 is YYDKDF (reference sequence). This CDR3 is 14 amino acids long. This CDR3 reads CATSQGGGLGPLHF. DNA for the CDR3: TGTGCCACCAGCCAAGGGGGAGGGTTAGGCCCCCTCCACTTT.

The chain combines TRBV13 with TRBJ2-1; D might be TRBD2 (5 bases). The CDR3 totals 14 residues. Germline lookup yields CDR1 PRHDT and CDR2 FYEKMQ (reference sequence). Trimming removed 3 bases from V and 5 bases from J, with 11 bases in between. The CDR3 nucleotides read TGTGCCAGCAGCTTCGGGCTCGGGAACAATGAGCAGTTCTTC. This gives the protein CASSFGLGNNEQFF.

CDR3 protein: CASSQAGLAGGKDTQYF. CDR3 DNA sequence: TGCGCCAGCAGCCAGGCGGGACTAGCGGGGGGGAAAGATACGCAGTATTTT. The chain is built from TRBV4-3 and TRBJ2-3, with 16 bases that match TRBD2. The V gene end was trimmed by 3 bases and the J gene end by 5 bases; junction bases not matched to a gene: 5. CDR1 and CDR2 (germline): LGHNA, YSLEER. The CDR3 loop spans 17 amino acids.

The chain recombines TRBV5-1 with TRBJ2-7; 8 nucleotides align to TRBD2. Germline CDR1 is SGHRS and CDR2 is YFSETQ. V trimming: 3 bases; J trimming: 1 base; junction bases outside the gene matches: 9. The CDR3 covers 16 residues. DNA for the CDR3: TGCGCCAGCAGCTCAAGAACTAGCGGTCCTTCCTACGAGCAGTACTTC. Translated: CASSSRTSGPSYEQYF.

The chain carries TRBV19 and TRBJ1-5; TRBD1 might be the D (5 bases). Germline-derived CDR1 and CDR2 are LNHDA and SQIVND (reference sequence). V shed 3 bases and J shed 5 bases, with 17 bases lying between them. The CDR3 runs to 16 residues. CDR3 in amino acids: CASSIPQGIRDQPQHF. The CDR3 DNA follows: TGTGCCAGTAGTATCCCTCAGGGAATTCGGGATCAGCCCCAGCATTTT.